A selection of T cell receptor beta chains follows, all from one sample in a study of T cell responses to AZD1222 COVID-19 vaccine. The method was immunoSEQ multiplex PCR; TCRdb's version includes in-frame clones alone and lacks a portion of them. This sample has under 300,000 clones, with just over 90% found just once. The source was peripheral blood, collected on day 0 of AZD1222 vaccination. The source is an adult in good health. Each CDR3 is given with its conserved first and last residue. D genes are given only for firm matches. Where a row states a size, it is once, few, many or the class of an expanded clone; other rows omit it.

cdr3_length	clone_size	j_call	d_call	v_call	cdr3_nt	cdr3_aa
11	.	TRBJ2-7	.	TRBV28	TGTGCCAGCAGACAGGCCTACGAGCAGTACTTC	CASRQAYEQYF
14	.	TRBJ1-2	.	TRBV15	TGTGCCACCAGCAGAGACCGGGGAGACTATGGCTACACCTTC	CATSRDRGDYGYTF
15	.	TRBJ2-2	TRBD1	TRBV7-2	TGTGCCAGCAGCTTGAGACAGGGGGGAACCGGGGAGCTGTTTTTT	CASSLRQGGTGELFF
13	.	TRBJ1-2	.	TRBV5-6	TGTGCCAGCGGCCCCGGGACTAACTATGGCTACACCTTC	CASGPGTNYGYTF
15	.	TRBJ1-4	.	TRBV18	TGTGCCAGCTCACCAGGGGGGCTGGCTAATGAAAAACTGTTTTTT	CASSPGGLANEKLFF
14	.	TRBJ2-7	TRBD1	TRBV19	TGTGCCAGTAGTATGCCGGGACAGGGGTACGAGCAGTACTTC	CASSMPGQGYEQYF
16	.	TRBJ1-5	.	TRBV4-1	TGCGCCAGCAGCCCGAGCGGGGGAGTGGGCAATCAGCCCCAGCATTTT	CASSPSGGVGNQPQHF
20	.	TRBJ2-7	TRBD2	TRBV28	TGTGCCAGCACCCCAATTGAGGGACGTAGGAAGGTAGCGGGAGAAAACGAGCAGTACTTC	CASTPIEGRRKVAGENEQYF
13	.	TRBJ1-1	.	TRBV7-9	TGTGCCAGCAGGCCCCAGCGGTCAGATGAAGCTTTCTTT	CASRPQRSDEAFF
13	.	TRBJ2-7	.	TRBV19	TGTGCCAGTAGTATATCCGGGGTCTACGAGCAGTACTTC	CASSISGVYEQYF
14	.	TRBJ1-6	TRBD1	TRBV9	TGTGCCAGCTCCCCCAGGGACAGCAATTCACCCCTCCACTTT	CASSPRDSNSPLHF
16	.	TRBJ2-4	.	TRBV24-1	TGTGCCACCAGTGATCCTACCGGGGGTTCTAGAAACATTCAGTACTTC	CATSDPTGGSRNIQYF
14	.	TRBJ1-4	TRBD1	TRBV2	TGTGCCAGCAGTGAGATGGACAGGGGTGAAAAACTGTTTTTT	CASSEMDRGEKLFF
15	.	TRBJ2-1	.	TRBV9	TGTGCCAGCAGCACGCAGGGGGGTACCTACAATGAGCAGTTCTTC	CASSTQGGTYNEQFF
14	.	TRBJ2-5	.	TRBV28	TGTGCCAGCAGTTTTGGGACGCATCGGGGGACCCAGTACTTC	CASSFGTHRGTQYF
11	.	TRBJ1-2	.	TRBV6-2/TRBV6-3	TGTGCCAGCAGCCACGGACCGAGCTACACCTTC	CASSHGPSYTF
14	.	TRBJ1-2	.	TRBV6-5	TGTGCCAGCAGTCCGGGAGGGGAGTACTATGGCTACACCTTC	CASSPGGEYYGYTF
17	.	TRBJ1-1	.	TRBV7-9	TGTGCCAGCAGCTCCCACCCCTCCAGCCCTTCGAACACTGAAGCTTTCTTT	CASSSHPSSPSNTEAFF
12	.	TRBJ1-2	TRBD1	TRBV27	TGTGCCAGCAGGAGGGACAGGGAGGGCTACACCTTC	CASRRDREGYTF
15	once	TRBJ1-2	TRBD1	TRBV28	TGTGCCAGCAGTACCGGACAGGGGGGGTATCATGGCTACACCTTC	CASSTGQGGYHGYTF
12	.	TRBJ2-7	.	TRBV27	TGTGCCAGCAGTTTGAATAAACACGAGCAGTACTTC	CASSLNKHEQYF
18	.	TRBJ2-5	TRBD1	TRBV2	TGTGCCAGCAGTGGGGCCAGGGGGCGAGTTACCCCGCAAGAGACCCAGTACTTC	CASSGARGRVTPQETQYF